The text below deals with one TCR beta chain. Antigen: not known. This record comes from a study of tumor-infiltrating lymphocytes in localized non-small cell lung cancer. Overall study: Some samples were collected after neoadjuvant chemotherapy; smokers, never-smokers and several histologies were included. Each patient gave resected tumor and non-adjacent uninvolved lung tissue. Whole-study findings and limits: IM1 and IM2 tumors showed no difference in T-cell fraction. Available tissue quantity limited TCR sequencing to a patient subset.

There are 16 residues in the CDR3. CDR1 is SGHAT and CDR2 is FQNNGV in the germline V gene. Trimming left V 5 bases short and J 2 bases short, with 19 bases between. Clones were read by immunoSEQ multiplex PCR, and TCRdb kept only the in-frame ones, dropping some. In the table there are 9,500 to 15,000 clones, around 78% of which are singletons. Source material: lung tumor tissue. This receptor was taken from a human donor with non-small cell lung cancer. This chain joins TRBV11-2 and TRBJ2-7; D is unclear. The CDR3 here is CASSPNDGRDAYEQYF. In DNA, the CDR3 is TGTGCCAGCAGCCCAAATGACGGTCGCGATGCCTACGAGCAGTACTTC.